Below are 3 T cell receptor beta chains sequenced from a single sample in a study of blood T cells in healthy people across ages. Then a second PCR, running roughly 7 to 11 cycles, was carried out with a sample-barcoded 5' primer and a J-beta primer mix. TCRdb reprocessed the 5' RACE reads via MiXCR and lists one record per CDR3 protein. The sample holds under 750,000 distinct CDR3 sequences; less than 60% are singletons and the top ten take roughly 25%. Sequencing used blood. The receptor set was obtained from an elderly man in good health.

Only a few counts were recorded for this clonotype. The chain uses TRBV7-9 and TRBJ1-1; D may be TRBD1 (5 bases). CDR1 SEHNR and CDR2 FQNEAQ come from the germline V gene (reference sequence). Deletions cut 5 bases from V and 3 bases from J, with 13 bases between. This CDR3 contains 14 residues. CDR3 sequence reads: CASSLGGADTEAFF. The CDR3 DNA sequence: TGTGCCAGCAGCCTCGGAGGGGCGGACACTGAAGCTTTCTTT. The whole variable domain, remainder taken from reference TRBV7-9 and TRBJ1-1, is DTGVSQNPRHKITKRGQNVTFRCDPISEHNRLYWYRQTLGQGPEFLTYFQNEAQLEKSRLLSDRFSAERPKGSFSTLEIQRTEQGDSAMYLCASSLGGADTEAFFGQGTRLTVV.

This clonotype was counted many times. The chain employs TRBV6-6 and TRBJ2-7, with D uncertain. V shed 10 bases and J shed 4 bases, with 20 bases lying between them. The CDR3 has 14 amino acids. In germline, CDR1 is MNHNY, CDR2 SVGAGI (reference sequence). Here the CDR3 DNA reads TGTGCCACACTCTCCCCGGGCGTAAAGTACGAGCAGTACTTC. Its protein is CATLSPGVKYEQYF.

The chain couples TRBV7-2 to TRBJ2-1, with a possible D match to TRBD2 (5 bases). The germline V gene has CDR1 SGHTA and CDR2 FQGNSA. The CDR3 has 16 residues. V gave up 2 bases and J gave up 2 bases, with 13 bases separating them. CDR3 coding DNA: TGTGCCAGCAGCTTATTATCCGGGAAAGCCTACAATGAGCAGTTCTTC. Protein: CASSLLSGKAYNEQFF.